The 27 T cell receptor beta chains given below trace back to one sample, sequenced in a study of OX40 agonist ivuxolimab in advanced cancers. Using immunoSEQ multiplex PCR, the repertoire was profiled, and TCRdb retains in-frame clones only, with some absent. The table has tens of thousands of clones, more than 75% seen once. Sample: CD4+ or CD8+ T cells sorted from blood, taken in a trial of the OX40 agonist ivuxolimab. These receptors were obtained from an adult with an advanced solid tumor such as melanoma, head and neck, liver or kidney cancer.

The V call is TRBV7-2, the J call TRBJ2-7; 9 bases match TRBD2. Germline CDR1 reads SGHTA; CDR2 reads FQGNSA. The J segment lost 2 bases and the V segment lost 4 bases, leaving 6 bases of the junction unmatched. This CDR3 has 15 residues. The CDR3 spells CASSYGASGTYEQYF. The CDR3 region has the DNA TGTGCCAGCAGCTACGGGGCTAGCGGGACCTACGAGCAGTACTTC.

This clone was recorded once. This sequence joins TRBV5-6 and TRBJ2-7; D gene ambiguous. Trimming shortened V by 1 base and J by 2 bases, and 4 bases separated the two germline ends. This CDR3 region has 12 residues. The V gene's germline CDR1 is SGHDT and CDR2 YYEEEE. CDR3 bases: TGTGCCAGCAGCTTGACAGCCTACGAGCAGTACTTC. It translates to CASSLTAYEQYF.

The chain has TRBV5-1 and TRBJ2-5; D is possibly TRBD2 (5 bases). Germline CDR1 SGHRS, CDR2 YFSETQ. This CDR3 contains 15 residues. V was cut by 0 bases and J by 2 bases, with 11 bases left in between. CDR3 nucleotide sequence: TGCGCCAGCAGCTTGGAGCCGGGAAAACAAGAGACCCAGTACTTC. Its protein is CASSLEPGKQETQYF. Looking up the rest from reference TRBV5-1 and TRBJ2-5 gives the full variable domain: KAGVTQTPRYLIKTRGQQVTLSCSPISGHRSVSWYQQTPGQGLQFLFEYFSETQRNKGNFPGRFSGRQFSNSRSEMNVSTLELGDSALYLCASSLEPGKQETQYFGPGTRLLVL.

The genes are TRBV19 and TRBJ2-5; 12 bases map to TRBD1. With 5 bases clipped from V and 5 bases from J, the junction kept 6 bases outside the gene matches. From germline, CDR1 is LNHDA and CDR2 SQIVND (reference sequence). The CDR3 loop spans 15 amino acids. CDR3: CASSAGTGGLETQYF. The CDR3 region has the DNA TGTGCCAGTAGTGCCGGGACAGGGGGCTTGGAGACCCAGTACTTC.

CDR3 region: CASSMTGEETQYF. In nucleotides, the CDR3 is TGTGCCAGCAGCATGACGGGGGAGGAGACCCAGTACTTC. The genes are TRBV7-3 and TRBJ2-5; a weak D match, TRBD2 (6 bases). The germline V gene has CDR1 SGHTA and CDR2 FQGTGA. The CDR3 length is 13 residues. V was shortened by 5 bases and J by 5 bases, with 12 bases between the two germline ends.

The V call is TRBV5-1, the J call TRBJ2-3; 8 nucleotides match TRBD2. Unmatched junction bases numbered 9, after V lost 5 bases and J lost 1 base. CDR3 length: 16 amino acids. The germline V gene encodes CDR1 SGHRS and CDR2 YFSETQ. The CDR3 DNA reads TGCGCCAGCAGTCTGACGGGGGGGCCTCGCACAGATACGCAGTATTTT. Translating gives CASSLTGGPRTDTQYF.

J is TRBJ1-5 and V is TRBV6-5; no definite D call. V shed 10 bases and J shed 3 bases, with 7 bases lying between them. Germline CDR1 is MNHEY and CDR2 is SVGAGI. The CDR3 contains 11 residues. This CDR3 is CATGDNQPQHF. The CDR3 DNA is TGTGCCACAGGTGACAATCAGCCCCAGCATTTT.

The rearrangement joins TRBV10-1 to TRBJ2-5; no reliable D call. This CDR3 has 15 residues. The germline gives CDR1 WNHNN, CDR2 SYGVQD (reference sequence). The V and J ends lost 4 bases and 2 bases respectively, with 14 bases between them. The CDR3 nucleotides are TGCGCCAGCAGTGTCGGGTCAGGCACACAAGAGACCCAGTACTTC. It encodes CASSVGSGTQETQYF.

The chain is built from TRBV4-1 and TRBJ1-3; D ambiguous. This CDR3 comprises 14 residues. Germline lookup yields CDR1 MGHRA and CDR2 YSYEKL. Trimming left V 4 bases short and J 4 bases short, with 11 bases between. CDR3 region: CASSPTDGGNTIYF. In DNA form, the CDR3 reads TGCGCCAGCAGCCCGACCGACGGAGGAAACACCATATATTTT.

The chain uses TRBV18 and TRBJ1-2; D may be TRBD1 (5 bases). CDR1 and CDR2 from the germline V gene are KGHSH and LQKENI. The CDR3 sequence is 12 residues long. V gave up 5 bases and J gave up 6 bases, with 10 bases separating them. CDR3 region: CASSRDGDGYTF. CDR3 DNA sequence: TGTGCCAGCTCAAGGGACGGTGATGGCTACACCTTC. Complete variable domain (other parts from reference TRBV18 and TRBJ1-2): NAGVMQNPRHLVRRRGQEARLRCSPMKGHSHVYWYRQLPEEGLKFMVYLQKENIIDESGMPKERFSAEFPKEGPSILRIQQVVRGDSAAYFCASSRDGDGYTFGSGTRLTVV.

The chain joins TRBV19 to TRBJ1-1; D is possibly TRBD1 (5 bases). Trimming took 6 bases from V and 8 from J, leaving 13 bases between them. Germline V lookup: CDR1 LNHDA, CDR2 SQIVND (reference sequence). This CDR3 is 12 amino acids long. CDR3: CASSPRGWEAFF. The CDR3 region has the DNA TGTGCCAGTAGCCCTAGGGGTTGGGAAGCTTTCTTT. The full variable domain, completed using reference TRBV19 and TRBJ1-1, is DGGITQSPKYLFRKEGQNVTLSCEQNLNHDAMYWYRQDPGQGLRLIYYSQIVNDFQKGDIAEGYSVSREKKESFPLTVTSAQKNPTAFYLCASSPRGWEAFFGQGTRLTVV.

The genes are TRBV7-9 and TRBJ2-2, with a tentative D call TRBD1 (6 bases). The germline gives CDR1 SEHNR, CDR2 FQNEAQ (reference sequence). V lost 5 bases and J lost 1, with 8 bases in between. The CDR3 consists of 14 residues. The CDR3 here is CASSPGQNTGELFF. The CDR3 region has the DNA TGTGCCAGCAGCCCGGGACAGAACACCGGGGAGCTGTTTTTT.

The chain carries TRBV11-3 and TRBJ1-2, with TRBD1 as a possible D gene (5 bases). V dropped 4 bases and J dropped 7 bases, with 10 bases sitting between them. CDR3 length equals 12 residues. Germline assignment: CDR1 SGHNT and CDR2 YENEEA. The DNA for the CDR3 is TGTGCCAGCAGCTCCCGGACATCTGGCTACACCTTC. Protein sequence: CASSSRTSGYTF.

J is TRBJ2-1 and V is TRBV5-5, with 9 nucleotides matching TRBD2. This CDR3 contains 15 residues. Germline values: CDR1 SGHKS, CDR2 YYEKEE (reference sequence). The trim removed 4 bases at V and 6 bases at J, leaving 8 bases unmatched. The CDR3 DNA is TGTGCCAGCAGCAGGGCGGGGGGGCGAGCCAATGAGCAGTTCTTC. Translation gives CASSRAGGRANEQFF.

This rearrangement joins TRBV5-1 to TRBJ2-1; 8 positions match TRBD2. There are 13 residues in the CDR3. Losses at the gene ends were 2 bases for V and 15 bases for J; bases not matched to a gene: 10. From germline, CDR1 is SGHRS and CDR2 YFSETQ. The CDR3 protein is CASSFGTSGLGFF. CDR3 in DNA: TGCGCCAGCAGCTTCGGGACTAGTGGGCTCGGGTTCTTC.

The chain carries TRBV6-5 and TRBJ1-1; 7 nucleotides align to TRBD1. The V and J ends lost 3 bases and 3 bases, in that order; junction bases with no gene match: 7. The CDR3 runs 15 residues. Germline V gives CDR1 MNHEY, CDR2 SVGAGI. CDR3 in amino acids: CASSYTTGSDTEAFF. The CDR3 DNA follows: TGTGCCAGCAGTTATACGACAGGGTCAGACACTGAAGCTTTCTTT.

CDR3 in amino acids: CASSARTGGVGTGELFF. The CDR3 DNA is TGTGCCAGCAGCGCCCGGACAGGGGGCGTCGGCACCGGGGAGCTGTTTTTT. The chain joins TRBV11-1 to TRBJ2-2; TRBD1 matches 11 bases. CDR3 length: 17 amino acids. The junction had 9 bases not matched to a gene; V was cut back by 5 bases and J by 4 bases. Germline CDR1 reads SGHAT; CDR2 reads FQDESV (reference sequence).

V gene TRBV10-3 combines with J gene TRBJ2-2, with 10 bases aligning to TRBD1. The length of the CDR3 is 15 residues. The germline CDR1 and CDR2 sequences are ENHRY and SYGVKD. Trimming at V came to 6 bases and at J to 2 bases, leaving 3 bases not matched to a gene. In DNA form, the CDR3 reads TGTGCCATCAGAAAGACAGGGGGCAACACCGGGGAGCTGTTTTTT. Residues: CAIRKTGGNTGELFF.

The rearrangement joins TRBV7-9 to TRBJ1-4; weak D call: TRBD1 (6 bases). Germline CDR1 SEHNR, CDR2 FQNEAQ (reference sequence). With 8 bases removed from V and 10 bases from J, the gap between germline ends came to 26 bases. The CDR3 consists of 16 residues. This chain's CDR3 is CASAVNRAGGIGKLFF. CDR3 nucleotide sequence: TGTGCCAGCGCCGTTAACAGGGCCGGCGGAATCGGAAAACTGTTTTTT. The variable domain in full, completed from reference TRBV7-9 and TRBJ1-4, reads DTGVSQNPRHKITKRGQNVTFRCDPISEHNRLYWYRQTLGQGPEFLTYFQNEAQLEKSRLLSDRFSAERPKGSFSTLEIQRTEQGDSAMYLCASAVNRAGGIGKLFFGSGTQLSVL.

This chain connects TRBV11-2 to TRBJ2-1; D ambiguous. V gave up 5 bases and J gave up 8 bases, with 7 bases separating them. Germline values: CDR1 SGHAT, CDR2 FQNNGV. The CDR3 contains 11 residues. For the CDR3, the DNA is TGTGCCAGCAGCGTCTTCTATGAGCAGTTCTTC. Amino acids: CASSVFYEQFF.

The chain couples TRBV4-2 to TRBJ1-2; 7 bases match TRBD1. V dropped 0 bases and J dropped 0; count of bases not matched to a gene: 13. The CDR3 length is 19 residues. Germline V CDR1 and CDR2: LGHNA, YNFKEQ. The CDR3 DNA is TGTGCCAGCAGCCAAGATCAGGGACCGATGCAGGGGGCTAACTATGGCTACACCTTC. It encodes CASSQDQGPMQGANYGYTF.

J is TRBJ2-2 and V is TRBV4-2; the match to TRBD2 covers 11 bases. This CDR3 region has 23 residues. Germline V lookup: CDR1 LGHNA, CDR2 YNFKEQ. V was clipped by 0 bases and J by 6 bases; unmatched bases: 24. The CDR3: CASSQDGFAWEQSSGGIAGELFF. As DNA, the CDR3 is TGTGCCAGCAGCCAAGATGGTTTCGCCTGGGAGCAGTCTAGCGGGGGGATCGCCGGGGAGCTGTTTTTT.

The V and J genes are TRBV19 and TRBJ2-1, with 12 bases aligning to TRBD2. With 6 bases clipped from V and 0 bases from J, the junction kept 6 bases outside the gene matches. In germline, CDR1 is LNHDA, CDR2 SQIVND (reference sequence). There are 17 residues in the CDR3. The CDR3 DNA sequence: TGTGCCAGTAGAGCGCCGGGACTAGCGGGCTCCTACAATGAGCAGTTCTTC. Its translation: CASRAPGLAGSYNEQFF.

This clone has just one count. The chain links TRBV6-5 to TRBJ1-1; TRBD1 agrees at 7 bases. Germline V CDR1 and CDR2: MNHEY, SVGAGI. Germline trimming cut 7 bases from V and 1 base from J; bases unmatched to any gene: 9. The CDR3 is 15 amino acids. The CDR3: CASKLWAGGNTEAFF. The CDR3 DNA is TGTGCCAGCAAGTTATGGGCAGGGGGGAACACTGAAGCTTTCTTT.

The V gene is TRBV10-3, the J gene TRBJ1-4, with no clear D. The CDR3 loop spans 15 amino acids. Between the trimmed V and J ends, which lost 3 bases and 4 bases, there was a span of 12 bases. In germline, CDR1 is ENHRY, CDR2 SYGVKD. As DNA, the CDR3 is TGTGCCATCAGTGAAGTGCTGACACATAATGAAAAACTGTTTTTT. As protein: CAISEVLTHNEKLFF.

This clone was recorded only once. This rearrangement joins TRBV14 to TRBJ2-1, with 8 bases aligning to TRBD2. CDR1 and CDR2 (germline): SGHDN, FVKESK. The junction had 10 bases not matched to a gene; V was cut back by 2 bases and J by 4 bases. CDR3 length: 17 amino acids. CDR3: CASSQFVTGGRYNEQFF. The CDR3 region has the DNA TGTGCCAGCAGCCAATTCGTTACGGGGGGGCGATACAATGAGCAGTTCTTC.

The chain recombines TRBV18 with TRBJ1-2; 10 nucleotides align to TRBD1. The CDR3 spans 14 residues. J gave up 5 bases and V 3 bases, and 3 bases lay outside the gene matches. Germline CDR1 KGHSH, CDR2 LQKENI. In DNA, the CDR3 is TGTGCCAGCTCACCGCCGGGACAGGGGTATGGCTACACCTTC. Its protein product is CASSPPGQGYGYTF.